The 19 T cell receptor beta chains in this list originate from one sample, sequenced in a study of OX40 agonist ivuxolimab in advanced cancers. Measured with immunoSEQ multiplex PCR; TCRdb has only the in-frame clones, and not every one. The sample lists roughly 60,000 clones; approximately 81% were seen once. Source: CD4+ or CD8+ T cells sorted from blood, taken in a trial of the OX40 agonist ivuxolimab. All receptors come from an adult with an advanced solid tumor such as melanoma, head and neck, liver or kidney cancer.

The gene calls are TRBV7-8 and TRBJ1-5; TRBD1 is a possible D gene (5 bases). The CDR3 runs 13 residues. V lost 5 bases and J 5 bases, leaving 10 bases between the germline ends. The germline CDR1 and CDR2 sequences are SGHVS and FQNEAQ. CDR3 loop: CASSRGRDQPQHF. CDR3 sequence (DNA): TGTGCCAGCAGCCGGGGGAGGGATCAGCCCCAGCATTTT.

This rearrangement joins TRBV5-1 to TRBJ2-5, with 8 bases identical to TRBD1. This CDR3 has 14 amino acids. V shed 5 bases, J shed 2 bases, and the junction held 5 bases outside the gene matches. CDR1 is SGHRS, CDR2 YFSETQ, per germline. The CDR3 bases are TGCGCCAGCAGTAGGACAGGGCGGCAAGAGACCCAGTACTTC. This gives the protein CASSRTGRQETQYF.

The chain uses TRBV5-1 and TRBJ2-5, with a possible D match to TRBD2 (6 bases). The assigned J gene may be wrong: the sequence end matches TRBJ2-7 better. This CDR3 has 17 amino acids. Germline values: CDR1 SGHRS, CDR2 YFSETQ. The CDR3 region has the DNA TGCGCCAGCAGCTGGAGGGCCGGGCAGAGGACTTCCTACGAGCAGTACTTC. This codes for CASSWRAGQRTSYEQYF.

The gene calls are TRBV7-2 and TRBJ2-5; 14 bases are a match to TRBD2. CDR3 length: 14 residues. V trimming: 5 bases; J trimming: 5 bases; junction bases outside the gene matches: 1. CDR1 and CDR2 (germline): SGHTA, FQGNSA. The CDR3 protein is CASSGLAGGETQYF. The CDR3 DNA reads TGTGCCAGCAGCGGACTAGCGGGGGGTGAGACCCAGTACTTC.

This sequence joins TRBV9 and TRBJ1-4, with D tentatively TRBD1 (6 bases). The CDR3 covers 15 residues. V was clipped by 6 bases and J by 7 bases, with 19 bases between them. Germline V gene sequence: CDR1 SGDLS, CDR2 YYNGEE. The CDR3 bases are TGTGCCAGCAACGAATTCGGGACACGTTTTGAAAAACTGTTTTTT. Translating gives CASNEFGTRFEKLFF.

The rearrangement joins TRBV5-1 to TRBJ1-6, with a weak D call TRBD1 (6 bases). The CDR3 is 15 amino acids. V gave up 0 bases and J gave up 9 bases, with 13 bases separating them. CDR1 SGHRS and CDR2 YFSETQ come from the germline V gene. Here the CDR3 DNA reads TGCGCCAGCAGCTTGGGGACAGCATTTAGTTCACCCCTCCACTTT. Translation: CASSLGTAFSSPLHF. The whole variable domain, filled in from reference TRBV5-1 and TRBJ1-6, reads KAGVTQTPRYLIKTRGQQVTLSCSPISGHRSVSWYQQTPGQGLQFLFEYFSETQRNKGNFPGRFSGRQFSNSRSEMNVSTLELGDSALYLCASSLGTAFSSPLHFGNGTRLTVT.

The V call is TRBV7-2, the J call TRBJ2-1; 10 bases line up with TRBD2. Losses at the gene ends were 5 bases for V and 1 base for J; bases not matched to a gene: 8. This CDR3 is built from 17 residues. Germline assignment: CDR1 SGHTA and CDR2 FQGNSA. The CDR3 coding sequence is TGTGCCAGCAGCCCCCATAGCGGGGGGATTTCCTACAATGAGCAGTTCTTC. Protein sequence: CASSPHSGGISYNEQFF.

This clone showed up just once. The V call is TRBV14, the J call TRBJ2-3, with a weak D call TRBD1 (5 bases). This CDR3 comprises 14 residues. CDR1 and CDR2 (germline): SGHDN, FVKESK. V was cut by 1 base and J by 5 bases, with 10 bases left in between. In nucleotides, the CDR3 is TGTGCCAGCAGCCAAGGAGGCACAGGAGATACGCAGTATTTT. Amino acid sequence: CASSQGGTGDTQYF.

V is TRBV7-2 and J is TRBJ2-7; 8 nucleotides align to TRBD2. CDR3 length: 15 amino acids. J gave up 4 bases and V 2 bases, and 7 bases lay outside the gene matches. Germline lookup yields CDR1 SGHTA and CDR2 FQGNSA. The CDR3 DNA sequence: TGTGCCAGCAGCTTAAGGGGAAGCGGGAGTTACGAGCAGTACTTC. This sequence encodes CASSLRGSGSYEQYF.

This clone was detected a few times. This chain connects TRBV7-2 to TRBJ2-3; D remains ambiguous. Germline CDR1 reads SGHTA; CDR2 reads FQGNSA. Trimming stripped 5 bases from V and 6 bases from J, with 12 bases between. The length of the CDR3 is 13 residues. This CDR3 reads CASSPGVRDTQYF. CDR3 nucleotides: TGTGCCAGCAGCCCAGGTGTCCGGGATACGCAGTATTTT.

The chain links TRBV7-6 to TRBJ2-5; 10 bases match TRBD2. The CDR3 covers 14 residues. J lost 9 bases, V lost 4 bases, and 8 bases had no gene match. Germline-derived CDR1 and CDR2 are SGHVS and FNYEAQ. CDR3 DNA sequence: TGTGCCAGCAGCTACTCAGCGGGAGGGGACTCCCAGTACTTC. Residues: CASSYSAGGDSQYF.

V is TRBV10-1 and J is TRBJ2-5, with unresolved D. This CDR3 is built from 14 residues. Germline V gene lookup returns CDR1 WNHNN and CDR2 SYGVQD (reference sequence). V lost 3 bases to trimming and J lost 2 bases, with 10 bases between them. CDR3 in amino acids: CASSDTGPQETQYF. DNA for the CDR3: TGCGCCAGCAGTGATACCGGACCACAAGAGACCCAGTACTTC.

The chain is built from TRBV18 and TRBJ2-5; 7 bases agree with TRBD2. V was clipped by 6 bases and J by 4 bases; unmatched bases: 11. Looked up from germline, CDR1 is KGHSH and CDR2 is LQKENI. This CDR3 is 15 amino acids long. Written as DNA, the CDR3 is TGTGCCAGCTCGTCCGGGACTACCGAAGGAGAGACCCAGTACTTC. It is translated as CASSSGTTEGETQYF.

The genes are TRBV27 and TRBJ2-7, with D possibly matching TRBD2 (6 bases). The ends were cut back, 7 bases at V and 4 bases at J, with 14 bases in the middle. The V gene's germline CDR1 is MNHEY and CDR2 SMNVEV (reference sequence). This CDR3 has 13 amino acids. This CDR3 is CASNRLGGYEQYF. The CDR3 DNA reads as TGTGCCAGCAACCGTCTCGGGGGATACGAGCAGTACTTC.

V gene TRBV7-2 combines with J gene TRBJ2-2, with 9 bases matching TRBD1. In germline, CDR1 is SGHTA, CDR2 FQGNSA. V lost 6 bases and J lost 1; bases outside the gene matches: 6. This CDR3 comprises 16 residues. The CDR3 region is CASSPPGQGNTGELFF. In DNA form, the CDR3 reads TGTGCCAGCAGTCCCCCGGGACAGGGGAACACCGGGGAGCTGTTTTTT.

This chain links TRBV5-5 with TRBJ1-6, with 7 nucleotides matching TRBD1. J lost 8 bases, V lost 4 bases, and 6 bases had no gene match. There are 14 residues in the CDR3. Germline-derived CDR1 and CDR2 are SGHKS and YYEKEE (reference sequence). CDR3 loop: CASSQSTGDSPLHF. The CDR3 nucleotides are TGTGCCAGCAGCCAATCCACAGGGGATTCACCCCTCCACTTT.

This rearrangement joins TRBV7-2 to TRBJ1-1, with TRBD1 as a possible D gene (5 bases). Germline V gene sequence: CDR1 SGHTA, CDR2 FQGNSA. CDR3 size: 13 residues. The ends were cut back, 4 bases at V and 5 bases at J, with 11 bases in the middle. The CDR3 DNA reads as TGTGCCAGCAGCTCCCTGGGGGGGACTGAAGCTTTCTTT. Translation: CASSSLGGTEAFF.

The chain recombines TRBV7-3 with TRBJ2-5; a weak D match, TRBD2 (5 bases). Germline-derived CDR1 and CDR2 are SGHTA and FQGTGA. CDR3 length: 13 amino acids. Trimming removed 5 bases from V and 5 bases from J, with 12 bases in between. CDR3: CASSRGLGETQYF. As DNA, the CDR3 is TGTGCCAGCAGCCGAGGGTTGGGGGAGACCCAGTACTTC.

V is TRBV9 and J is TRBJ2-2; weak D call: TRBD2 (6 bases). This CDR3 is built from 13 residues. Trimming took 2 bases from V and 9 from J, leaving 11 bases between them. Germline values: CDR1 SGDLS, CDR2 YYNGEE. The CDR3 protein is CASSVSGSRELFF. The CDR3 nucleotides are TGTGCCAGCAGCGTTAGCGGCTCGAGGGAGCTGTTTTTT.